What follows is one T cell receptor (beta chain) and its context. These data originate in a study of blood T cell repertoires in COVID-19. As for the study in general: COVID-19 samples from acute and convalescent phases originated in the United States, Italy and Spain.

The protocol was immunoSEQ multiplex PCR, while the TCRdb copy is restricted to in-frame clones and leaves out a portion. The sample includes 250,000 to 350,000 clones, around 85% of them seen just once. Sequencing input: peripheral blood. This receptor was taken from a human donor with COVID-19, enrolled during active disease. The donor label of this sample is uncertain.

The CDR3 DNA sequence: TGTGCCAGCTCACCGCGGACAGCCCGTCGGGAGCAGTACTTC. As protein: CASSPRTARREQYF. The chain employs TRBV18 and TRBJ2-7, with D tentatively TRBD1 (6 bases). Germline-derived CDR1 and CDR2 are KGHSH and LQKENI. The V and J ends lost 3 bases and 7 bases respectively, with 16 bases between them. This CDR3 has 14 amino acids.